Below are 21 T cell receptor delta chains sequenced from a single sample in a study of Vδ1+ human thymocytes. Study observations and caveats: Thymic TRG and TRD repertoires appeared highly polyclonal, with Gaussian CDR3 length distributions.

Extracted RNA was reverse transcribed into cDNA. Multiplex PCR used pooled V-gene forward primers and a constant-region reverse primer to amplify CDR3s. TCRdb reanalysed the multiplex PCR reads with CATT. The table records tens of thousands of delta-chain clones, approximately 30% of them present only once. These TCRs are of unknown antigen specificity. The sample taken for sequencing was Vdelta1+ gamma-delta thymocytes from the thymus. Subset defined: FACS-sorted CD3+ TCRalphabeta- TCRVdelta1+ TCRVdelta2- thymocytes. The origin of the receptors is a boy under two years old who had congenital heart surgery.

With regard to this clone: A much bigger clone sits one base away, suggesting this may be a read error. Other DNA variants within this sample encode the same CDR3. This rearrangement joins TRDV1 to TRDJ1; no definite D call. Germline V CDR1 and CDR2: TSWWSYY, QGS. This CDR3 is 21 amino acids long. Trimming pared 3 bases from V and 1 base from J, leaving 30 bases between. CDR3 nucleotides: TGTGCTCTTGGGGATACCCCTCTACCTCCCGGGTCTCCTGCTGCCACCGATAAACTCATCTTT. Translation gives CALGDTPLPPGSPAATDKLIF.

This clone has a handful of counts. V usage is TRDV1 and J usage is TRDJ1; 7 bases line up with TRDD3. Germline values: CDR1 TSWWSYY, CDR2 QGS. J lost 7 bases, V lost 4 bases, and 21 bases had no gene match. The CDR3 runs to 18 residues. As DNA, the CDR3 is TGTGCTCTTGGGGTGGGTCCCCAGTTTACTGGGGACCCCTTTAAACTCATCTTT. Its protein is CALGVGPQFTGDPFKLIF.

The chain couples TRDV1 to TRDJ1; 12 bases map to TRDD3. CDR1 TSWWSYY and CDR2 QGS come from the germline V gene. The CDR3 consists of 24 residues. Trimming cost V 2 bases and J 3 bases; bases outside gene matches: 28. In DNA, the CDR3 is TGTGCTCTTGGGGAATGGCTGGGTGTGAGACACTCCTACTACTGGGGGATACAGCCCGATAAACTCATCTTT. It codes for CALGEWLGVRHSYYWGIQPDKLIF.

Concerning this clone itself: Compared with germline, one end of the junction differs, possibly owing to a read error. The V gene is TRDV1, the J gene TRDJ1; no firm D call. This CDR3 is 11 amino acids long. Germline CDR1 reads TSWWSYY; CDR2 reads QGS. The CDR3 loop reads CALNPVDQLIF. The DNA for the CDR3 is TGTGCTCTTAATCCGGTCGATCAACTCATCTTT.

Comments on this clone: This clone may be a read error of a much larger clone one base away. Other DNA sequences of this sample code for an identical CDR3. V and J are TRDV1 and TRDJ1; perhaps TRDD3 as D (5 bases). V was pared by 0 bases and J by 0 bases, with 20 bases between. CDR3 size: 19 residues. Looked up from germline, CDR1 is TSWWSYY and CDR2 is QGS. The CDR3 nucleotides read TGTGCTCTTGGGGAACTCGTCGGCGGATATCGGAGTTACACCGATAAACTCATCTTT. This sequence encodes CALGELVGGYRSYTDKLIF.

This clone has just a few counts. J is TRDJ1 and V is TRDV1; 7 bases agree with TRDD2. CDR1 is TSWWSYY and CDR2 is QGS in the germline V gene. V dropped 3 bases and J dropped 0; count of bases not matched to a gene: 19. There are 20 residues in the CDR3. The CDR3 coding sequence is TGTGCTCTTGGGGAGTACATTCCTACCCCTAGGGATCTGTACACCGATAAACTCATCTTT. Encoded protein: CALGEYIPTPRDLYTDKLIF.

The chain has TRDV1 and TRDJ1; 10 bases fit TRDD3. Germline loops: CDR1 TSWWSYY, CDR2 QGS. The trim removed 1 base at V and 0 bases at J, leaving 20 bases unmatched. The CDR3 consists of 22 residues. In nucleotides, the CDR3 is TGTGCTCTTGGGGAACGGGTCCTACCCTCCGGGACTGGGGGATTATACACCGATAAACTCATCTTT. Its protein is CALGERVLPSGTGGLYTDKLIF.

This clone was seen more than once but under ten times. This CDR3 is also generated by other DNA sequences in the sample. The chain joins TRDV1 to TRDJ1, with 10 bases identical to TRDD3. The ends lost 2 bases at V and 3 bases at J; junction bases unmatched: 18. This CDR3 is built from 20 residues. Germline CDR1 and CDR2: TSWWSYY and QGS. The CDR3 region has the DNA TGTGCTCTTGGGGAAGACTCTCTGAGCGCGGGCTGGGGGATATCCGATAAACTCATCTTT. Translation gives CALGEDSLSAGWGISDKLIF.

This chain links TRDV1 with TRDJ1, with TRDD3 matching over 8 bases. Losses at the gene ends were 1 base for V and 0 bases for J; bases not matched to a gene: 31. The V gene's germline CDR1 is TSWWSYY and CDR2 QGS. The CDR3 spans 25 residues. The DNA for the CDR3 is TGTGCTCTTGGGGAACCCCCGGTGTACCCCCATCGTGCGGGGATACCTGGGGGGTACACCGATAAACTCATCTTT. This gives the protein CALGEPPVYPHRAGIPGGYTDKLIF.

This chain links TRDV1 with TRDJ1; possible D gene TRDD2, 5 bases. Germline-derived CDR1 and CDR2 are TSWWSYY and QGS. V shed 0 bases and J shed 0 bases, with 11 bases lying between them. This CDR3 region has 16 residues. The CDR3 DNA reads as TGTGCTCTTGGGGAACTTCCTAGGTCGTACACCGATAAACTCATCTTT. Translating it yields CALGELPRSYTDKLIF.

The chain links TRDV1 to TRDJ1; 9 bases align to TRDD3. In germline, CDR1 is TSWWSYY, CDR2 QGS. Trimming cost V 1 base and J 0 bases; bases outside gene matches: 24. This CDR3 region has 23 residues. CDR3 amino acids: CALGEPAHPKLGIRRGYTDKLIF. The CDR3 coding sequence is TGTGCTCTTGGGGAACCCGCCCATCCTAAGCTGGGGATACGACGGGGGTACACCGATAAACTCATCTTT.

This clone was counted only a few times. The V call is TRDV1, the J call TRDJ1; 11 bases agree with TRDD3. CDR3 length equals 19 residues. J gave up 4 bases and V 0 bases, and 13 bases lay outside the gene matches. Germline V gene data show CDR1 as TSWWSYY and CDR2 as QGS. The CDR3 spells CALGELSIWGILGSDKLIF. For the CDR3, the DNA is TGTGCTCTTGGGGAACTTTCTATCTGGGGGATACTGGGCAGCGATAAACTCATCTTT.

The chain links TRDV1 to TRDJ2; 7 bases align to TRDD3. From germline, CDR1 is TSWWSYY and CDR2 QGS. This CDR3 comprises 27 residues. After removal of 1 base from V and 0 bases from J, the junction contained 35 bases not matched to a gene. The CDR3: CALGERVDTVRPTLTGDLSPLTAQLFF. DNA for the CDR3: TGTGCTCTTGGGGAACGGGTCGACACCGTACGGCCAACCCTTACTGGGGATCTATCACCTTTGACAGCACAACTCTTCTTT.

By proportion, this clone is medium-sized. Other nucleotide sequences from this sample produce the same CDR3. The gene calls are TRDV2 and TRDJ1; tentatively, D is TRDD3 (6 bases). Per the germline V gene, CDR1 is GEAIGNYY and CDR2 is EKD. The CDR3 extends over 17 amino acids. Trimming pared 0 bases from V and 2 bases from J, leaving 18 bases between. The DNA for the CDR3 is TGTGCCTGTGACACCGGCGGGGGAGATTGGGTAACCGATAAACTCATCTTT. Translation gives CACDTGGGDWVTDKLIF.

The chain uses TRDV1 and TRDJ1; 11 nucleotides agree with TRDD3. Trimming cost V 3 bases and J 3 bases; bases outside gene matches: 33. CDR3 length equals 25 residues. Germline CDR1 is TSWWSYY and CDR2 is QGS. In DNA form, the CDR3 reads TGTGCTCTTGGGGATCCCTTCCCAGGGCCTCTGTTTGGGGGATACGACTTTTCTAAGGCCGATAAACTCATCTTT. It is translated as CALGDPFPGPLFGGYDFSKADKLIF.

In this sample, this clone turned up a few times. This chain links TRDV1 with TRDJ1; the D gene is possibly TRDD3 (5 bases). Trimming stripped 1 base from V and 1 base from J, with 10 bases between. This CDR3 contains 15 residues. Germline-derived CDR1 and CDR2 are TSWWSYY and QGS. CDR3 sequence: CALGERGPATDKLIF. Here the CDR3 DNA reads TGTGCTCTTGGGGAACGGGGACCTGCCACCGATAAACTCATCTTT.

Turning to this clone: Additional DNA sequences in this sample encode the identical CDR3. The V call is TRDV1, the J call TRDJ1; TRDD3 might be the D (5 bases). Germline CDR1 reads TSWWSYY; CDR2 reads QGS. This CDR3 comprises 17 residues. V lost 1 base, J lost 0 bases, and 15 bases lay in between. The CDR3 sequence is CALGERRGGEHTDKLIF. Here the CDR3 DNA reads TGTGCTCTTGGGGAACGTAGGGGTGGGGAACACACCGATAAACTCATCTTT.

This clone was counted only a few times. The chain combines TRDV1 with TRDJ1; 11 bases line up with TRDD3. V shed 3 bases, J shed 4 bases, and the junction held 10 bases outside the gene matches. The CDR3 consists of 17 residues. Germline lookup yields CDR1 TSWWSYY and CDR2 QGS. The CDR3 loop is CALGDYATGGYFDKLIF. The CDR3 DNA is TGTGCTCTTGGGGACTACGCTACTGGGGGATATTTCGATAAACTCATCTTT.

The chain recombines TRDV1 with TRDJ1; D perhaps matches TRDD2 (6 bases). CDR1 TSWWSYY and CDR2 QGS come from the germline V gene. Trimming removed 0 bases at V and 0 bases at J, with 23 bases between. This CDR3 comprises 20 residues. The CDR3 loop reads CALGELPTERGAKYTDKLIF. CDR3 coding DNA: TGTGCTCTTGGGGAACTTCCTACAGAAAGAGGAGCAAAGTACACCGATAAACTCATCTTT.

The J gene is TRDJ1, the V gene TRDV1; the match to TRDD3 covers 7 bases. V shed 0 bases and J 0 bases; nucleotides not matched to a gene: 43. Germline CDR1 and CDR2: TSWWSYY and QGS. The CDR3 runs to 29 residues. In nucleotides, the CDR3 is TGTGCTCTTGGGGAACTCGGGGGCTCTACGTTCCACAGTACTGGGGTATATTCTACAGGGGTGCCCAACACCGATAAACTCATCTTT. Amino acid sequence: CALGELGGSTFHSTGVYSTGVPNTDKLIF.

Note on this clone: One base away lies a much larger clone, so this may be a sequencing read error. The genes are TRDV1 and TRDJ1; TRDD2 agrees at 8 bases. This CDR3 has 16 amino acids. J lost 1 base, V lost 5 bases, and 9 bases had no gene match. Germline CDR1 reads TSWWSYY; CDR2 reads QGS. As DNA, the CDR3 is TGTGCTCTTGGGACTTCCTACTGTGGGTCCACCGATAAACTCATCTTT. As protein: CALGTSYCGSTDKLIF.